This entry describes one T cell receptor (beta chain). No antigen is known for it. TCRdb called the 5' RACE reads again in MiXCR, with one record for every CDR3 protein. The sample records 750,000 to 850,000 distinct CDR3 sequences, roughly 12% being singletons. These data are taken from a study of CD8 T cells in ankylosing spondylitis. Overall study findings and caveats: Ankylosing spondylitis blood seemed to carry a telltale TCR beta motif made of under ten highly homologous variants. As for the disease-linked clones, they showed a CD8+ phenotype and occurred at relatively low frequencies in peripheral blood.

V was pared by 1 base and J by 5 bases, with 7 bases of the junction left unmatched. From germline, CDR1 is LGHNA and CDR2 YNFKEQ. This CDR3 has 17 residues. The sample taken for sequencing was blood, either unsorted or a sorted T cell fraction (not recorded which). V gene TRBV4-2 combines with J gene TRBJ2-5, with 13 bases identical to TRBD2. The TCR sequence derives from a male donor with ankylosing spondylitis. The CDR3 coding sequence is TGTGCCAGCAGCCAAGCCCTACTAGCGGGGGGGCGGGAGACCCAGTACTTC. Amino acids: CASSQALLAGGRETQYF.